The entry below describes one T cell receptor (beta chain). No antigen is known for it. The data were produced by immunoSEQ multiplex PCR, yet TCRdb's version contains in-frame clones alone and is incomplete. The top ten clones hold approximately 3.4% of a sample with approximately 150,000 clones, about 92% of them seen once. This entry comes from a study of T cell responses to AZD1222 COVID-19 vaccine. Regarding the study as a whole: Mapped onto spike, vaccine-associated CD4 TCRs spanned it and were dominant at 160-218 and 743-854. Unmutated variant regions reportedly attract nearly half of all spike-specific TCRs.

This sample comprised peripheral blood, obtained 28 days after the second AZD1222 dose. The receptor was isolated from an adult who received the AZD1222 COVID-19 vaccine.

CDR3 residues: CATSAAPANTGELFF. CDR3 nucleotide sequence: TGTGCCACCAGTGCTGCGCCCGCGAACACCGGGGAGCTGTTTTTT. The chain links TRBV24-1 to TRBJ2-2; D remains unclear. V was trimmed by 5 bases and J by 0 bases, leaving 9 bases between them. The CDR3 is made up of 15 amino acids. Germline CDR1 reads KGHDR; CDR2 reads SFDVKD.